This T cell receptor beta chain came from a study of blood T cells in healthy people across ages. Study-wide results and limits: Roughly linearly, TCR beta diversity per million T cells fell as age increased. Long-lived donors exceeded aged donors in naive CD4+ cells and diversity.

The junction had 5 bases not matched to a gene; V was cut back by 2 bases and J by 3 bases. This CDR3 is 16 amino acids long. In regard to this clonotype: The antigen is undetermined.

All donors came from Russia, were Caucasian and healthy, and spanned ages about 6 to 100. Primers used in a second PCR of roughly 7 to 11 cycles were a sample-barcoded 5' primer and a J-beta primer mix. TCRdb reprocessed the 5' RACE reads via MiXCR and lists one record per CDR3 protein. The data show approximately 960,000 distinct CDR3 sequences, around 29% seen once. The same data also contributed to another study, on T cells of mothers and their children. That work states: The authors added sample barcodes and 2-4 random nucleotides using the M1S primer of the second PCR.

The chain uses TRBV12-3 or TRBV12-4 and TRBJ1-5; 9 bases fit TRBD1. The TCR comes from a woman aged 40 to 50 in good health. The source material was blood. CDR3 DNA sequence: TGTGCCAGCAGTTTACGGACAGGGGTTTCCAATCAGCCCCAGCATTTT. Residues: CASSLRTGVSNQPQHF.